This T cell receptor (beta chain) was found in a study of blood T cell repertoires in COVID-19. This clone came up once. Recovered Cohort 3 donors showed two negative PCRs, clearance, or symptom resolution. In the original analysis: From reference gene primer amplification, estimates of nucleated cell counts were derived. Produced via immunoSEQ multiplex PCR; TCRdb's table is partial and in-frame only. That table furnishes V, J and clone size, whereas the DNA furnished D and trimming. The sample lists fewer than 600,000 clones, around 87% occurring once. CDR1 LGHDT and CDR2 YNNKEL come from the germline V gene (reference sequence). This CDR3 spans 14 amino acids. After removal of 2 bases from V and 9 bases from J, the junction contained 2 bases not matched to a gene.

The rearrangement joins TRBV3-1 (or the pseudogene TRBV3-2) to TRBJ2-1; 12 bases align to TRBD2. The sequence derives from a woman aged 35 to 49 who had recovered from COVID-19. The sample was PBMCs or T cells enriched from blood (not recorded which). The chain's CDR3 is CASSQQLAGGEQFF. In DNA form, the CDR3 reads TGTGCCAGCAGCCAACAACTAGCGGGAGGTGAGCAGTTCTTC.